These T cell receptor beta chains were read from a single sample in a study of shared clonotypes between healthy human individuals. Libraries were prepared by immunoSEQ multiplex PCR; TCRdb keeps only in-frame clonotypes and omits some of them. The sample has a few million clones, nearly 97% seen once. Specimen: naive CD4+ T cells sorted from blood. Source of these receptors: a man aged 18-30 years in good health. Each CDR3 is given with its conserved first and last residue. Each record gives: V gene, J gene, CDR3 protein.

v_gene: TRBV5-1
j_gene: TRBJ2-3
CDR3aa: CASSLPTGPPDTQYF

v_gene: TRBV5-1
j_gene: TRBJ2-7
CDR3aa: CASSLDSGPYEQYF

v_gene: TRBV28
j_gene: TRBJ2-7
CDR3aa: CASSLARDYEQYF

v_gene: TRBV6-5
j_gene: TRBJ2-2
CDR3aa: CASRLAGGAGELFF

v_gene: TRBV10-2
j_gene: TRBJ1-3
CDR3aa: CASSRQGVSGNTIYF

v_gene: TRBV11-2
j_gene: TRBJ2-1
CDR3aa: CASNPRDRGTNEQFF

v_gene: TRBV30
j_gene: TRBJ1-1
CDR3aa: CAWRLGSWTEAFF

v_gene: TRBV18
j_gene: TRBJ2-5
CDR3aa: CASSPLGPPGETQYF

v_gene: TRBV10-1
j_gene: TRBJ1-4
CDR3aa: CASRPTEKLFF

v_gene: TRBV5-1
j_gene: TRBJ2-4
CDR3aa: CASSFLRGHIQYF

v_gene: TRBV19
j_gene: TRBJ2-7
CDR3aa: CASRLKAAAPDHEQYF

v_gene: TRBV19
j_gene: TRBJ1-1
CDR3aa: CASSITTSNLNTEAFF

v_gene: TRBV29-1
j_gene: TRBJ1-2
CDR3aa: CSVEARQGGYTF

v_gene: TRBV4-3
j_gene: TRBJ2-3
CDR3aa: CASSQEGLAAGRTDTQYF

v_gene: TRBV6-6
j_gene: TRBJ1-5
CDR3aa: CASSYFKGSQPQHF

v_gene: TRBV5-1
j_gene: TRBJ2-3
CDR3aa: CASRHPAVDTQYF

v_gene: TRBV6-1
j_gene: TRBJ2-7
CDR3aa: CASSESATGSSYEQYF

v_gene: TRBV4-1
j_gene: TRBJ1-4
CDR3aa: CASSQTGQNEKLFF

v_gene: TRBV5-4
j_gene: TRBJ1-2
CDR3aa: CASIPKGGDGYTF

v_gene: TRBV10-3
j_gene: TRBJ2-7
CDR3aa: CAISETGTSYEQYF

v_gene: TRBV11-2
j_gene: TRBJ1-3
CDR3aa: CASSSFGNTIYF

v_gene: TRBV19
j_gene: TRBJ1-1
CDR3aa: CASCEQGNTEAFF

v_gene: TRBV7-2
j_gene: TRBJ2-2
CDR3aa: CASSLFGRNTGELFF

v_gene: TRBV7-9
j_gene: TRBJ2-3
CDR3aa: CASSPSAGSTDTQYF

v_gene: TRBV6-4
j_gene: TRBJ1-3
CDR3aa: CASTLIPSGNTIYF

v_gene: TRBV18
j_gene: TRBJ2-7
CDR3aa: CASSRGQTLSYEQYF

v_gene: TRBV6-1
j_gene: TRBJ1-2
CDR3aa: CASSNPGYRGGYTF

v_gene: TRBV7-9
j_gene: TRBJ1-2
CDR3aa: CASSLEGTGGYTF

v_gene: TRBV4-1
j_gene: TRBJ1-1
CDR3aa: CASSPTDSYTEAFF

v_gene: TRBV6-1
j_gene: TRBJ1-6
CDR3aa: CASSESGAGSYNSPLHF

v_gene: TRBV4-1
j_gene: TRBJ1-1
CDR3aa: CASSQMGHSNTEAFF

v_gene: TRBV5-4
j_gene: TRBJ2-2
CDR3aa: CASSKQGDTGELFF

v_gene: TRBV6-6
j_gene: TRBJ2-7
CDR3aa: CASSIRTGSYEQYF

v_gene: TRBV6-1
j_gene: TRBJ2-7
CDR3aa: CASSERLDGPYEQYF

v_gene: TRBV18
j_gene: TRBJ2-1
CDR3aa: CASSPPGLAGVNEQFF

v_gene: TRBV7-9
j_gene: TRBJ2-3
CDR3aa: CASSLSFVTDTQYF

v_gene: TRBV5-1
j_gene: TRBJ2-7
CDR3aa: CASSIGQTYEQYF